A selection of T cell receptor beta chains follows, all from one sample in a study of blood T cell repertoires in COVID-19. TCRdb's table, derived via immunoSEQ multiplex PCR, lists solely in-frame clones and lacks some. This sample yields 50,000 to 60,000 clones, of which roughly 86% are seen a single time; 3.5% to 4% belongs to the top ten. Sequencing input: peripheral blood. These TCRs come from a man aged 35 to 55 with COVID-19, enrolled during active disease. Each CDR3 is given with its conserved first and last residue. The D gene is left open where the match is weak. Clone size appears in some rows only: once, few, many, or a class for an expanded clone.

d_gene: NA
len: 13
abundance: NA
j_gene: TRBJ1-5
v_gene: TRBV24-1
CDR3nt: TGTGCCACCAGTGTTGCCCTCGGTTTGCCCCAGCATTTT
CDR3aa: CATSVALGLPQHF

d_gene: NA
len: 14
abundance: NA
j_gene: TRBJ2-3
v_gene: TRBV6-5
CDR3nt: TGTGCCAGCAGTTATGAACAGAGCACAGATACGCAGTATTTT
CDR3aa: CASSYEQSTDTQYF

d_gene: TRBD1
len: 14
abundance: NA
j_gene: TRBJ1-4
v_gene: TRBV4-1
CDR3nt: TGCGCCAGCGATGGGGGACAGGGGAATGAAAAACTGTTTTTT
CDR3aa: CASDGGQGNEKLFF

d_gene: NA
len: 13
abundance: NA
j_gene: TRBJ1-2
v_gene: TRBV11-2
CDR3nt: TGTGCCAGCAGCTTACGACAGAATTATGGCTACACCTTC
CDR3aa: CASSLRQNYGYTF

d_gene: TRBD1
len: 13
abundance: NA
j_gene: TRBJ1-5
v_gene: TRBV19
CDR3nt: TGTGCCACCTACGGACAGGCGGGTCAGCCCCAGCATTTT
CDR3aa: CATYGQAGQPQHF

d_gene: TRBD1
len: 15
abundance: NA
j_gene: TRBJ2-5
v_gene: TRBV6-1
CDR3nt: TGTGCCAGCAGTGAGAGAACAGGGGGCTGGGGGACCCAGTACTTC
CDR3aa: CASSERTGGWGTQYF

d_gene: NA
len: 13
abundance: NA
j_gene: TRBJ1-1
v_gene: TRBV27
CDR3nt: TGTGCCAGCAAACTGGGGGGGCGGACTGAAGCTTTCTTT
CDR3aa: CASKLGGRTEAFF

d_gene: NA
len: 18
abundance: NA
j_gene: TRBJ2-1
v_gene: TRBV21-1
CDR3nt: TGTGCCAGCAGCACGTGCTATCGACAGGGGAGATTCTACAATGAGCAGTTCTTC
CDR3aa: CASSTCYRQGRFYNEQFF

d_gene: NA
len: 15
abundance: once
j_gene: TRBJ1-3
v_gene: TRBV5-5
CDR3nt: TGTGCCAGCAGTTCGACCGGGACAAGTGGAAACACCATATATTTT
CDR3aa: CASSSTGTSGNTIYF

d_gene: NA
len: 14
abundance: NA
j_gene: TRBJ1-5
v_gene: TRBV6-5
CDR3nt: TGTGCCAGCCTCGAGACGGGGGTGGGTCAGCCCCAGCATTTT
CDR3aa: CASLETGVGQPQHF

d_gene: NA
len: 16
abundance: medium-sized
j_gene: TRBJ1-1
v_gene: TRBV19
CDR3nt: TGTGCCAGTAGTATAGGAGGGGGGGCTATGAACACTGAAGCTTTCTTT
CDR3aa: CASSIGGGAMNTEAFF

d_gene: TRBD1
len: 14
abundance: NA
j_gene: TRBJ1-5
v_gene: TRBV2
CDR3nt: TGTGCCAGCAAGGGGACAGGGGGCAATCAGCCCCAGCATTTT
CDR3aa: CASKGTGGNQPQHF

d_gene: NA
len: 15
abundance: NA
j_gene: TRBJ2-1
v_gene: TRBV5-6
CDR3nt: TGTGCCAGCAGCTTAACAGGGTACGTCCACAATGAGCAGTTCTTC
CDR3aa: CASSLTGYVHNEQFF

d_gene: NA
len: 15
abundance: NA
j_gene: TRBJ2-7
v_gene: TRBV21-1
CDR3nt: TGTGCCAGCAGCAAGCACGGACAGGGGGGCTACGAGCAGTACTTC
CDR3aa: CASSKHGQGGYEQYF

d_gene: TRBD1
len: 15
abundance: NA
j_gene: TRBJ2-7
v_gene: TRBV11-3
CDR3nt: TGTGCCAGCAGCGACCATGAGGGGGCAGGATACGAGCAGTACTTC
CDR3aa: CASSDHEGAGYEQYF

d_gene: TRBD1
len: 14
abundance: once
j_gene: TRBJ1-2
v_gene: TRBV28
CDR3nt: TGTGCCAGCAAAGTAACAGGGGCTAACTATGGCTACACCTTC
CDR3aa: CASKVTGANYGYTF

d_gene: TRBD2
len: 16
abundance: NA
j_gene: TRBJ2-3
v_gene: TRBV28
CDR3nt: TGTGCCAGCAGTTCCTTGAAGCGGGGGACCGCTGATACGCAGTATTTT
CDR3aa: CASSSLKRGTADTQYF

d_gene: TRBD1
len: 14
abundance: NA
j_gene: TRBJ1-4
v_gene: TRBV28
CDR3nt: TGTGCCAGCAGTTCCCTGGACAGGGATGAAAAACTGTTTTTT
CDR3aa: CASSSLDRDEKLFF

d_gene: NA
len: 12
abundance: few
j_gene: TRBJ2-4
v_gene: TRBV5-4
CDR3nt: TGTGCCAGCAGCTTCGCGACCCTTGGGCGGTACTTC
CDR3aa: CASSFATLGRYF

d_gene: NA
len: 14
abundance: NA
j_gene: TRBJ1-1
v_gene: TRBV28
CDR3nt: TGTGCCAGCAGTCCGCAGGGGATGAACACTGAAGCTTTCTTT
CDR3aa: CASSPQGMNTEAFF

d_gene: NA
len: 12
abundance: NA
j_gene: TRBJ2-2
v_gene: TRBV12-3/TRBV12-4
CDR3nt: TGTGCCAGCAGAGCGGGCACCGGGGAGCTGTTTTTT
CDR3aa: CASRAGTGELFF

d_gene: NA
len: 13
abundance: NA
j_gene: TRBJ1-5
v_gene: TRBV6-6
CDR3nt: TGTGCCAGCAACCGGGACAAGAATCAGCCCCAGCATTTT
CDR3aa: CASNRDKNQPQHF

d_gene: NA
len: 15
abundance: NA
j_gene: TRBJ1-1
v_gene: TRBV11-3
CDR3nt: TGTGCCAGCAGCTTAGGTGGGCAGGGAAACACTGAAGCTTTCTTT
CDR3aa: CASSLGGQGNTEAFF

d_gene: NA
len: 17
abundance: NA
j_gene: TRBJ2-3
v_gene: TRBV10-3
CDR3nt: TGTGCCATCAGTGAGTTTTTTCGGAGGGAAAGCACAGATACGCAGTATTTT
CDR3aa: CAISEFFRRESTDTQYF

d_gene: NA
len: 14
abundance: NA
j_gene: TRBJ2-1
v_gene: TRBV19
CDR3nt: TGTGCCAGTAGCCCCCGGGTCCCCGGTAATGAGCAGTTCTTC
CDR3aa: CASSPRVPGNEQFF

d_gene: TRBD1
len: 15
abundance: NA
j_gene: TRBJ2-3
v_gene: TRBV25-1
CDR3nt: TGTGCCAGCAGTGAAATGAGGGGGCTGACAGATACGCAGTATTTT
CDR3aa: CASSEMRGLTDTQYF

d_gene: TRBD2
len: 16
abundance: once
j_gene: TRBJ2-3
v_gene: TRBV29-1
CDR3nt: TGCAGCGTTGGACTAGCGGGGGGGAGTAGCACAGATACGCAGTATTTT
CDR3aa: CSVGLAGGSSTDTQYF

d_gene: TRBD2
len: 13
abundance: NA
j_gene: TRBJ2-7
v_gene: TRBV9
CDR3nt: TGTGCCAGCTCTAGCGGGCACACCTACGAGCAGTACTTC
CDR3aa: CASSSGHTYEQYF

d_gene: TRBD1
len: 12
abundance: NA
j_gene: TRBJ1-1
v_gene: TRBV6-5
CDR3nt: TGTGCCTCAAAGACAGGGTCTAGGGAAGCTTTCTTT
CDR3aa: CASKTGSREAFF

d_gene: TRBD1
len: 13
abundance: NA
j_gene: TRBJ2-7
v_gene: TRBV3-1/TRBV3-2
CDR3nt: TGTGCCAGCAGCCGACAGGGGGCGAGGGAGCAGTACTTC
CDR3aa: CASSRQGAREQYF

d_gene: NA
len: 16
abundance: NA
j_gene: TRBJ2-2
v_gene: TRBV11-2
CDR3nt: TGTGCCAGCAGCTTAGAACAGATCGCGAACACCGGGGAGCTGTTTTTT
CDR3aa: CASSLEQIANTGELFF

d_gene: NA
len: 13
abundance: once
j_gene: TRBJ2-2
v_gene: TRBV5-4
CDR3nt: TGTGCCAGCAGCTTGACAAATTCCGGGGAGCTGTTTTTT
CDR3aa: CASSLTNSGELFF

d_gene: NA
len: 17
abundance: NA
j_gene: TRBJ1-6
v_gene: TRBV27
CDR3nt: TGTGCCAGCAGCCCGGACTCCTGGAGCTCCTATAATTCACCCCTCCACTTT
CDR3aa: CASSPDSWSSYNSPLHF

d_gene: TRBD2
len: 16
abundance: NA
j_gene: TRBJ2-3
v_gene: TRBV14
CDR3nt: TGTGCCAGCAGCCAGATCGGGAGGGCCAGAACAGATACGCAGTATTTT
CDR3aa: CASSQIGRARTDTQYF

d_gene: TRBD1
len: 15
abundance: NA
j_gene: TRBJ1-6
v_gene: TRBV6-5
CDR3nt: TGTGCCAGCAGCCTGCCGGGACAGATTAATTCCCCCCTCCACTTT
CDR3aa: CASSLPGQINSPLHF

d_gene: NA
len: 16
abundance: few
j_gene: TRBJ2-7
v_gene: TRBV30
CDR3nt: TGTGCCTGGAGTGTACAGGGCAGTCAAACGGCCTACGAGCAGTACTTC
CDR3aa: CAWSVQGSQTAYEQYF

d_gene: NA
len: 13
abundance: NA
j_gene: TRBJ2-3
v_gene: TRBV6-2/TRBV6-3
CDR3nt: TGTGCCAGCAGTGCGGGTGACACAGATACGCAGTATTTT
CDR3aa: CASSAGDTDTQYF

d_gene: NA
len: 15
abundance: NA
j_gene: TRBJ2-5
v_gene: TRBV2
CDR3nt: TGTGCCAGCCGAGGGCTAGCTAATCCCCAAGAGACCCAGTACTTC
CDR3aa: CASRGLANPQETQYF

d_gene: NA
len: 15
abundance: once
j_gene: TRBJ2-1
v_gene: TRBV18
CDR3nt: TGTGCCAGCTCACCAATTTCGAGCTCCTACAATGAGCAGTTCTTC
CDR3aa: CASSPISSSYNEQFF

d_gene: NA
len: 14
abundance: NA
j_gene: TRBJ1-5
v_gene: TRBV28
CDR3nt: TGTGCCAGCAGTTTTCAGCGGCGCAATCAGCCCCAGCATTTT
CDR3aa: CASSFQRRNQPQHF

d_gene: NA
len: 15
abundance: NA
j_gene: TRBJ2-3
v_gene: TRBV11-2
CDR3nt: TGTGCCAGCAGCTTAGGGGCAGGGGACACAGATACGCAGTATTTT
CDR3aa: CASSLGAGDTDTQYF

d_gene: TRBD1
len: 17
abundance: NA
j_gene: TRBJ2-4
v_gene: TRBV24-1
CDR3nt: TGTGCCACCAGTGATCCTACGGGACAGGCGTCGGGAAACATTCAGTACTTC
CDR3aa: CATSDPTGQASGNIQYF

d_gene: TRBD2
len: 14
abundance: NA
j_gene: TRBJ2-7
v_gene: TRBV30
CDR3nt: TGTGCTCTGATGGCCAGCGGGAGGCCGTACGAGCAGTACTTC
CDR3aa: CALMASGRPYEQYF

d_gene: TRBD1
len: 16
abundance: NA
j_gene: TRBJ1-6
v_gene: TRBV18
CDR3nt: TGTGCCAGCTCACCTGACAGGGAAAGGCGAAATTCACCCCTCCACTTT
CDR3aa: CASSPDRERRNSPLHF

d_gene: NA
len: 13
abundance: NA
j_gene: TRBJ2-3
v_gene: TRBV28
CDR3nt: TGTGCCATCCGCCTTAGGAGTACAGATACGCAGTATTTT
CDR3aa: CAIRLRSTDTQYF

d_gene: TRBD2
len: 14
abundance: NA
j_gene: TRBJ2-7
v_gene: TRBV11-3
CDR3nt: TGTGCCAGCAGCGTGGGACTAGGCAACTACGAGCAGTACTTC
CDR3aa: CASSVGLGNYEQYF

d_gene: NA
len: 12
abundance: NA
j_gene: TRBJ1-2
v_gene: TRBV30
CDR3nt: TGTGCCTGGAGTCAGGGTAGCTATGGCTACACCTTC
CDR3aa: CAWSQGSYGYTF

d_gene: NA
len: 14
abundance: NA
j_gene: TRBJ1-2
v_gene: TRBV5-6
CDR3nt: TGTGCCAGCAGCTGGGGGGGACCAAACTATGGCTACACCTTC
CDR3aa: CASSWGGPNYGYTF

d_gene: NA
len: 14
abundance: NA
j_gene: TRBJ2-5
v_gene: TRBV23-1
CDR3nt: TGCGCCAGCAGTCAATCAGGACAGCAAGAGACCCAGTACTTC
CDR3aa: CASSQSGQQETQYF

d_gene: NA
len: 14
abundance: NA
j_gene: TRBJ1-1
v_gene: TRBV4-1
CDR3nt: TGCGCCAGCAGCCTCCTGGAGGGGAGCACTGAAGCTTTCTTT
CDR3aa: CASSLLEGSTEAFF

d_gene: NA
len: 16
abundance: once
j_gene: TRBJ1-1
v_gene: TRBV19
CDR3nt: TGTGCCAGTCAGTTGAGGTCAGGGGTTGCGGACACTGAAGCTTTCTTT
CDR3aa: CASQLRSGVADTEAFF

d_gene: TRBD2
len: 15
abundance: NA
j_gene: TRBJ2-1
v_gene: TRBV7-8
CDR3nt: TGTGCCAGCAGCTTCGGGGGGACGAATTACAATGAGCAGTTCTTC
CDR3aa: CASSFGGTNYNEQFF

d_gene: NA
len: 13
abundance: NA
j_gene: TRBJ1-2
v_gene: TRBV2
CDR3nt: TGTGCCAGCAGCGGGAGGGGGAACTATGGCTACACCTTC
CDR3aa: CASSGRGNYGYTF

d_gene: TRBD1
len: 13
abundance: NA
j_gene: TRBJ1-3
v_gene: TRBV6-5
CDR3nt: TGTGCCACCCTGGGACAGGGGGAAAACACCATATATTTT
CDR3aa: CATLGQGENTIYF